What follows are 21 T cell receptor beta chains derived from one specimen sequenced in a study of OX40 agonist ivuxolimab in advanced cancers. Profiled with immunoSEQ multiplex PCR; TCRdb holds only in-frame clones, not every one. Seen here are over 9,000 clones, 79% observed once, and the top ten hold almost 40%. Sequenced here: CD4+ or CD8+ T cells sorted from blood, sampled in a trial of the OX40 agonist ivuxolimab. The receptors stem from an adult with an advanced solid tumor such as melanoma, head and neck, liver or kidney cancer.

The J gene is TRBJ2-2, the V gene TRBV6-1; D is perhaps TRBD1 (6 bases). The length of the CDR3 is 13 residues. Germline V gene sequence: CDR1 MNHNS, CDR2 SASEGT. V was clipped by 3 bases and J by 4 bases, with 6 bases between them. In DNA, the CDR3 is TGTGCCAGCAGTGACAGGGGCACCGGGGAGCTGTTTTTT. It specifies CASSDRGTGELFF.

The chain links TRBV27 to TRBJ2-1; 7 positions agree with TRBD2. Germline CDR1 MNHEY, CDR2 SMNVEV (reference sequence). The trim removed 4 bases at V and 4 bases at J, leaving 4 bases unmatched. The CDR3 loop spans 14 amino acids. The chain's CDR3 is CASSYGLGYNEQFF. CDR3 DNA sequence: TGTGCCAGCAGTTATGGACTAGGATACAATGAGCAGTTCTTC.

CDR3 nucleotides: TGTGCCAGCAGCCTAGCGGGAGGGGGGGGCACAGATACGCAGTATTTT. Encoded protein: CASSLAGGGGTDTQYF. This chain joins TRBV9 and TRBJ2-3, with 12 bases fitting TRBD2. CDR1 and CDR2 (germline): SGDLS, YYNGEE. The CDR3 extends over 16 amino acids. V lost 4 bases to trimming and J lost 1 base; unmatched junction nucleotides: 4.

The CDR3 spells CASSSTPGQYEQYF. As DNA, the CDR3 is TGTGCCAGCAGTAGCACCCCCGGACAGTACGAGCAGTACTTC. The chain joins TRBV27 to TRBJ2-7, with D perhaps TRBD1 (6 bases). V was trimmed by 5 bases and J by 4 bases, leaving 15 bases between them. This CDR3 comprises 14 residues. From germline, CDR1 is MNHEY and CDR2 SMNVEV (reference sequence).

The chain has TRBV4-1 and TRBJ1-1; 9 bases are shared with TRBD1. Germline V gene data show CDR1 as MGHRA and CDR2 as YSYEKL. There are 17 residues in the CDR3. Trimming at V came to 0 bases and at J to 4 bases, leaving 9 bases not matched to a gene. The CDR3 loop is CASSQDRTGEVATEAFF. Here the CDR3 DNA reads TGCGCCAGCAGCCAAGATCGGACAGGGGAGGTAGCCACTGAAGCTTTCTTT.

The rearrangement joins TRBV4-1 to TRBJ1-3, with D perhaps TRBD1 (5 bases). The ends were cut back, 1 base at V and 0 bases at J, with 16 bases in the middle. Germline lookup yields CDR1 MGHRA and CDR2 YSYEKL. The CDR3 runs to 18 residues. CDR3 DNA: TGCGCCAGCAGCCAAGTCGGGAGACAGCTACTCTCTGGAAACACCATATATTTT. Residues: CASSQVGRQLLSGNTIYF.

The chain joins TRBV6-1 to TRBJ2-7, with a tentative D call TRBD1 (6 bases). Germline CDR1 and CDR2: MNHNS and SASEGT. CDR3 length: 11 amino acids. V lost 10 bases and J 5 bases, leaving 12 bases between the germline ends. The CDR3 here is CATDSGDEQYF. DNA of the CDR3: TGTGCCACCGACTCAGGGGACGAGCAGTACTTC.

About this clone itself: The junction departs from the called germline gene at one end, perhaps through a read error. The chain couples TRBV7-9 to TRBJ2-1, with 7 nucleotides matching TRBD2. The CDR3 is 18 amino acids. In germline, CDR1 is SEHNR, CDR2 FQNEAQ (reference sequence). The CDR3 is CASSSPAGVADSYNEQFF. In nucleotides, the CDR3 is TGTGCTAGCAGCTCCCCCGCGGGGGTAGCGGACTCCTACAATGAGCAGTTCTTC.

V is TRBV13 and J is TRBJ2-7, with D tentatively TRBD1 (7 bases). There are 15 residues in the CDR3. V gave up 3 bases and J gave up 0 bases, with 12 bases separating them. CDR1 PRHDT and CDR2 FYEKMQ come from the germline V gene (reference sequence). Here the CDR3 DNA reads TGTGCCAGCAGCTTGGAGGGGGCGGGCTCCTACGAGCAGTACTTC. Translation: CASSLEGAGSYEQYF.

The chain joins TRBV9 to TRBJ2-7; D unresolved. Per the germline V gene, CDR1 is SGDLS and CDR2 is YYNGEE. Trimming cost V 4 bases and J 2 bases, with 19 bases left between them. CDR3 size: 16 residues. The CDR3 coding sequence is TGTGCCAGCAGCCCCTCATCCCGCAACCGGACCTACGAGCAGTACTTC. Amino acids: CASSPSSRNRTYEQYF.

This chain joins TRBV7-3 and TRBJ2-1, with D unclear. Trimming shortened V by 5 bases and J by 0 bases, and 11 bases separated the two germline ends. This CDR3 is built from 15 residues. The germline CDR1 and CDR2 sequences are SGHTA and FQGTGA. For the CDR3, the DNA is TGTGCCAGCAGCCCTAGACTGAACTCCTACAATGAGCAGTTCTTC. Translating gives CASSPRLNSYNEQFF.

V gene TRBV5-1 combines with J gene TRBJ1-2; the D gene is possibly TRBD1 (5 bases). Germline CDR1 and CDR2: SGHRS and YFSETQ. The CDR3 has 12 amino acids. With 5 bases removed from V and 8 bases from J, the gap between germline ends came to 13 bases. CDR3 protein: CASSTTGTGYTF. Here the CDR3 DNA reads TGCGCCAGCAGTACCACAGGAACGGGCTACACCTTC. Filled out from reference TRBV5-1 and TRBJ1-2, the complete variable domain reads KAGVTQTPRYLIKTRGQQVTLSCSPISGHRSVSWYQQTPGQGLQFLFEYFSETQRNKGNFPGRFSGRQFSNSRSEMNVSTLELGDSALYLCASSTTGTGYTFGSGTRLTVV.

The rearrangement joins TRBV6-5 to TRBJ2-7; D perhaps matches TRBD1 (6 bases). This CDR3 has 14 amino acids. Germline values: CDR1 MNHEY, CDR2 SVGAGI. V was shortened by 4 bases and J by 2 bases, with 12 bases between the two germline ends. The CDR3 sequence: CASSLTGHTYEQYF. CDR3 DNA sequence: TGTGCCAGCAGTTTGACGGGACACACCTACGAGCAGTACTTC.

This rearrangement joins TRBV6-4 to TRBJ1-1; D perhaps matches TRBD1 (5 bases). The CDR3 spans 16 residues. V was pared by 4 bases and J by 0 bases, with 15 bases between. The germline CDR1 and CDR2 sequences are MRHNA and SNTAGT. In DNA, the CDR3 is TGTGCCAGCAGTGCTCTTCCCGGGGCAATGAACACTGAAGCTTTCTTT. It encodes CASSALPGAMNTEAFF.

The chain joins TRBV7-9 to TRBJ1-5, with D perhaps TRBD1 (5 bases). Per germline, CDR1 SEHNR and CDR2 FQNEAQ (reference sequence). Trimming stripped 5 bases from V and 11 bases from J, with 13 bases between. This CDR3 spans 12 amino acids. The chain's CDR3 is CASSRGGSAQHF. The CDR3 nucleotides are TGTGCCAGCAGCCGCGGGGGATCGGCCCAGCATTTT.

This chain connects TRBV29-1 to TRBJ2-7, with TRBD1 identical over 11 bases. CDR3 length equals 15 residues. Looked up from germline, CDR1 is SQVTM and CDR2 is ANQGSEA. V trimming: 1 base; J trimming: 3 bases; junction bases outside the gene matches: 5. CDR3 in DNA: TGCAGCGTTGAAGGTTTGGGGACAGGGGGCTACGAGCAGTACTTC. Its translation is CSVEGLGTGGYEQYF.

J is TRBJ2-3 and V is TRBV5-1; 11 bases agree with TRBD2. V lost 0 bases and J lost 6; bases outside the gene matches: 6. The CDR3 consists of 16 residues. Looked up from germline, CDR1 is SGHRS and CDR2 is YFSETQ. This CDR3 is CASSLGLAGPVDTQYF. The CDR3 DNA reads TGCGCCAGCAGCTTGGGACTAGCGGGGCCTGTGGATACGCAGTATTTT.

This clone was seen only once. This sequence joins TRBV28 and TRBJ2-5; 8 bases agree with TRBD2. The CDR3 length is 15 residues. After removal of 5 bases from V and 5 bases from J, the junction contained 10 bases not matched to a gene. Germline V gives CDR1 MDHEN, CDR2 SYDVKM. This CDR3 is CASSPISRGRETQYF. The CDR3 DNA reads as TGTGCCAGCAGTCCCATTTCCCGCGGGAGGGAGACCCAGTACTTC.

CDR3 in amino acids: CASSDPFTSGSAVGGELFF. CDR3 bases: TGTGCCAGCAGTGACCCCTTTACTAGCGGGTCGGCCGTGGGCGGGGAGCTGTTTTTT. The chain links TRBV2 to TRBJ2-2, with 9 bases that match TRBD2. This CDR3 has 19 amino acids. The germline gives CDR1 SNHLY, CDR2 FYNNEI. Trimming cost V 3 bases and J 7 bases; bases outside gene matches: 18.

The CDR3 DNA follows: TGTGCCAGCAGCCCGGGGGGGCGAAACACCGGGGAGCTGTTTTTT. Its translation is CASSPGGRNTGELFF. The rearrangement uses TRBV14 and TRBJ2-2, with 8 nucleotides matching TRBD2. V was pared by 4 bases and J by 2 bases, with 3 bases of the junction left unmatched. This CDR3 spans 15 amino acids. Germline loops: CDR1 SGHDN, CDR2 FVKESK.

The V call is TRBV7-9, the J call TRBJ2-1; 9 nucleotides align to TRBD1. Germline loops: CDR1 SEHNR, CDR2 FQNEAQ (reference sequence). The CDR3 is 16 residues long. V lost 6 bases, J lost 3 bases, and 9 bases stayed unmatched. The CDR3 DNA sequence: TGTGCCAGCAGTCAAACCGGGACAGGGCGCTACAATGAGCAGTTCTTC. This sequence encodes CASSQTGTGRYNEQFF.